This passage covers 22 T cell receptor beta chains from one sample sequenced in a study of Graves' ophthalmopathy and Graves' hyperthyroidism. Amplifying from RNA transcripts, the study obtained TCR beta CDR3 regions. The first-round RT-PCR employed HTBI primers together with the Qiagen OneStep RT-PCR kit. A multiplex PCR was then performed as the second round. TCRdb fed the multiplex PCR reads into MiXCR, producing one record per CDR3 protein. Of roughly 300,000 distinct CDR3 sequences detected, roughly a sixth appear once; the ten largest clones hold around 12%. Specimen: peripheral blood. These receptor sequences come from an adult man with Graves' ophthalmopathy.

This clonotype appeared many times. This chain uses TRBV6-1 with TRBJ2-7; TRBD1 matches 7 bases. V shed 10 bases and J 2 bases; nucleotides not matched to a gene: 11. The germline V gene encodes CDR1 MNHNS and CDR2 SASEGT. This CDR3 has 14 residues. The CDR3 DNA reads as TGTGCCACCGGAGCGAGACAGGGCACCTACGAGCAGTACTTC. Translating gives CATGARQGTYEQYF.

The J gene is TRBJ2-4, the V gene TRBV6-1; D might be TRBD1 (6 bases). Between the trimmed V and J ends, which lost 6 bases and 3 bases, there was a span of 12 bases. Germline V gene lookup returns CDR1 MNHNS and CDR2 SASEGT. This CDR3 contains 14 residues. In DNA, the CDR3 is TGTGCCAGCAGCAAGCGAGGGGGCAAAAACATTCAGTACTTC. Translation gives CASSKRGGKNIQYF.

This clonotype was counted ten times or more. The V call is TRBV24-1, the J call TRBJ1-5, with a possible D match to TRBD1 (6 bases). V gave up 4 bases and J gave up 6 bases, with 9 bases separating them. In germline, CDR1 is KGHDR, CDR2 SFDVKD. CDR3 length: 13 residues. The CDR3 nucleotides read TGTGCCACCAGTGAGCGGGGGCCTCAGCCCCAGCATTTT. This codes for CATSERGPQPQHF.

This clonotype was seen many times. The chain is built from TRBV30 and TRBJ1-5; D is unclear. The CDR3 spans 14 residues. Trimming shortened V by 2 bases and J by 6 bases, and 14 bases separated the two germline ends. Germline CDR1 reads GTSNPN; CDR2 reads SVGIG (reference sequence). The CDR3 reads CAWSPGQSGQPQHF. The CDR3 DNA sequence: TGTGCCTGGAGTCCCGGGCAGTCGGGTCAGCCCCAGCATTTT. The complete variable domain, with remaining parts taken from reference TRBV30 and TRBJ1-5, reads SQTIHQWPATLVQPVGSPLSLECTVEGTSNPNLYWYRQAAGRGLQLLFYSVGIGQISSEVPQNLSASRPQDRQFILSSKKLLLSDSGFYLCAWSPGQSGQPQHFGDGTRLSIL.

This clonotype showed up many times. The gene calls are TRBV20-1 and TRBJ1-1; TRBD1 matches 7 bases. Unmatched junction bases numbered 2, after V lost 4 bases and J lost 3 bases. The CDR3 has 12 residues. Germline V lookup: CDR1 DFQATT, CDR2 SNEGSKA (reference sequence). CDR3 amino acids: CSAIQGYTEAFF. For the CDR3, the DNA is TGCAGTGCTATACAGGGGTACACTGAAGCTTTCTTT.

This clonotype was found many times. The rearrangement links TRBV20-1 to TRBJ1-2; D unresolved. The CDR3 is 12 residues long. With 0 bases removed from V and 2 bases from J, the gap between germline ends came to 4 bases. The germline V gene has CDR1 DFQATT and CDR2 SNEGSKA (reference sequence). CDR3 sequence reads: CSARDLNYGYTF. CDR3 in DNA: TGCAGTGCTAGAGATTTAAACTATGGCTACACCTTC.

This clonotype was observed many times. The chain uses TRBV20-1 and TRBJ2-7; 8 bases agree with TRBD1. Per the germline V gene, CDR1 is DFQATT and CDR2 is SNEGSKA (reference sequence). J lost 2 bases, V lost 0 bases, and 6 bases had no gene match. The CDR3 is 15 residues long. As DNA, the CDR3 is TGCAGTGCTAGAGAAAAGGGACAGGTGACCTACGAGCAGTACTTC. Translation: CSAREKGQVTYEQYF.

The CDR3 sequence: CATSTSGTAYQYGYTF. DNA of the CDR3: TGTGCCACCAGCACAAGCGGGACAGCCTACCAGTATGGCTACACCTTC. The chain combines TRBV15 with TRBJ1-2; 7 bases map to TRBD1. CDR3 length: 16 residues. From germline, CDR1 is LNHNV and CDR2 YYDKDF (reference sequence). V dropped 4 bases and J dropped 5; count of bases not matched to a gene: 13.

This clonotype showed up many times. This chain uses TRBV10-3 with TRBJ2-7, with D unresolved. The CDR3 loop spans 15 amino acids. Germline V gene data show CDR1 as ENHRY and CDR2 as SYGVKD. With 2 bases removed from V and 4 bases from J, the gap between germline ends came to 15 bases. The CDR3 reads CAISELFLIGYEQYF. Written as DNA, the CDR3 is TGTGCCATCAGTGAGCTTTTCTTGATAGGATACGAGCAGTACTTC.

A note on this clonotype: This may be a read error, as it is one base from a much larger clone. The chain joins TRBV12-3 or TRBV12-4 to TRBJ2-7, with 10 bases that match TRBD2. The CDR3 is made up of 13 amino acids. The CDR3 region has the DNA TGTGCCAGCGCTAGCGGGAGCTCCTACGAGCAGTGCTTC. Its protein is CASASGSSYEQCF.

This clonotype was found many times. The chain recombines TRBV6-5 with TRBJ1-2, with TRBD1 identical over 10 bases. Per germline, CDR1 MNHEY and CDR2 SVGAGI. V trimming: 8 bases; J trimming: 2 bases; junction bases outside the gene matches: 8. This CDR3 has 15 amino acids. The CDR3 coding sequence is TGTGCCAGCGGGGTTGAGGGACAGGGGAACTATGGCTACACCTTC. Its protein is CASGVEGQGNYGYTF.

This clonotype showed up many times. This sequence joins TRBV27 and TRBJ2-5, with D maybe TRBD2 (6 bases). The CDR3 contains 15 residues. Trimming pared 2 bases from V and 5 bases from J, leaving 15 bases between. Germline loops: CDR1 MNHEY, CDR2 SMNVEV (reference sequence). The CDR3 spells CASSLIGGRKETQYF. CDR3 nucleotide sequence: TGTGCCAGCAGTTTAATCGGGGGAAGAAAGGAGACCCAGTACTTC.

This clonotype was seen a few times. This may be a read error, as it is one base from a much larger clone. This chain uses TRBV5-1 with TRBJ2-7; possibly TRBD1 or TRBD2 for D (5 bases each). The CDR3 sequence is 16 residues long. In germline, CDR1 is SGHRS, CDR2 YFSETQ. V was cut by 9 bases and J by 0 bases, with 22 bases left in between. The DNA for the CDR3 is TGCGCCATCAGATCATCTGGGGGATTGAGCTCCTACGAGCAGTACTTC. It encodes CAIRSSGGLSSYEQYF.

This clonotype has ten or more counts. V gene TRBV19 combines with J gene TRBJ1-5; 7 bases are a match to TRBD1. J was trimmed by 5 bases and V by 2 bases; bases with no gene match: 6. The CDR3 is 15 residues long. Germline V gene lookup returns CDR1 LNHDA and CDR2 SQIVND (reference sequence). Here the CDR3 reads CASSIRRGRDQPQHF. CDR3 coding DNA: TGTGCCAGTAGTATAAGGAGGGGGCGGGATCAGCCCCAGCATTTT.

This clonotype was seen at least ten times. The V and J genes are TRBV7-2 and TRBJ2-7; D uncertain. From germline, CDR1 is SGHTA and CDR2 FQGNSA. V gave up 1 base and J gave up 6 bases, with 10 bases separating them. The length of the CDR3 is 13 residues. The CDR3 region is CASSLGTYGEQYF. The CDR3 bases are TGTGCCAGCAGCTTAGGGACCTATGGCGAGCAGTACTTC.

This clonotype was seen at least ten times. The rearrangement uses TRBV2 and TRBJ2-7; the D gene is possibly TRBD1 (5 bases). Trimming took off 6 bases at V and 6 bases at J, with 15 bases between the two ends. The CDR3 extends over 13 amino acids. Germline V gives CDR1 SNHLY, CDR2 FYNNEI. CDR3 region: CASSDGAGIEQYF. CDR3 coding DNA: TGTGCCAGCAGCGATGGGGCAGGGATCGAGCAGTACTTC.

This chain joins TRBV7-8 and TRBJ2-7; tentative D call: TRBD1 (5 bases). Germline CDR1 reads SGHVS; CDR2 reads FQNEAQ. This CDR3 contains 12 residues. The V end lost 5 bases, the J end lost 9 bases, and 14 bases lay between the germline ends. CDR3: CASSQGHLAQYF. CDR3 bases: TGTGCCAGCAGCCAGGGCCATTTGGCGCAGTACTTC.

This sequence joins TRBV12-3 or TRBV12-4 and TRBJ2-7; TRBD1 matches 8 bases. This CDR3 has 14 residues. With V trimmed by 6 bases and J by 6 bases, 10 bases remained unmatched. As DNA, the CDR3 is TGTGCCAGCAGCCCGGCTGGACAGGGTTCCGAGCAGTACTTC. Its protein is CASSPAGQGSEQYF.

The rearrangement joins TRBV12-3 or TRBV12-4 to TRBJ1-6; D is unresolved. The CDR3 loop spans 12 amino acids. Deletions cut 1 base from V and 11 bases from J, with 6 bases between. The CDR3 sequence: CASSLGLPPLHF. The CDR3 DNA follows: TGTGCCAGCAGTTTAGGACTTCCACCCCTCCACTTT.

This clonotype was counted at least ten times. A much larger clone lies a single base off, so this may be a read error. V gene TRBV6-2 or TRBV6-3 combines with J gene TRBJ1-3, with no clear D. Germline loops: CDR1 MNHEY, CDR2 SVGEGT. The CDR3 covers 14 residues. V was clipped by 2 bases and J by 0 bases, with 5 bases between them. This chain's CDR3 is CASSYGISGNTIYF. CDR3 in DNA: TGTGCCAGCAGTTACGGGATCTCTGGAAACACCATATATTTT.

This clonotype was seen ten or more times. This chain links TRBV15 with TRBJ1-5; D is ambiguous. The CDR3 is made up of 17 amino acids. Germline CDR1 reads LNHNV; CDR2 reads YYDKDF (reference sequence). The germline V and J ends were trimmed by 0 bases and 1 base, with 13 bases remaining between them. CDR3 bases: TGTGCCACCAGCAGAGATGGGAACGCGGGGAGCAATCAGCCCCAGCATTTT. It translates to CATSRDGNAGSNQPQHF.

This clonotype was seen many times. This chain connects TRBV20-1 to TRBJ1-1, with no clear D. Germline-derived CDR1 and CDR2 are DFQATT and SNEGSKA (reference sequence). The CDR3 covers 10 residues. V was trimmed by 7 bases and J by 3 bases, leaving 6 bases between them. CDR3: CSGGDTEAFF. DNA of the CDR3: TGCAGTGGGGGTGACACTGAAGCTTTCTTT.